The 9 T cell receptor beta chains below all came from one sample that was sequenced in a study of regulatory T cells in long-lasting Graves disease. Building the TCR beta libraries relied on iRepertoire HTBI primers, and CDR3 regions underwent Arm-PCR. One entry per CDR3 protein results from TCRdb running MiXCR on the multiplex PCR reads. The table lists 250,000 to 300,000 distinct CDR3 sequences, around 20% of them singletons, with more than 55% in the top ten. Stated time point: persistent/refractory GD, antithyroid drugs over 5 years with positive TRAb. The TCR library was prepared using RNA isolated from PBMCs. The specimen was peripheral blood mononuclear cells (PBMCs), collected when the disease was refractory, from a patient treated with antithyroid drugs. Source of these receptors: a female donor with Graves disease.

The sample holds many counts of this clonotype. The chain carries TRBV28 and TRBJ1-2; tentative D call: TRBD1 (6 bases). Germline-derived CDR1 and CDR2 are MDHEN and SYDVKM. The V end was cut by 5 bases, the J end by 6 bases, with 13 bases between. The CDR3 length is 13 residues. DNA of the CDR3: TGTGCCAGCAGTGGGGGCAGGGAGCATGGCTACACCTTC. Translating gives CASSGGREHGYTF.

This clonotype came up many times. CDR3 region: CASSQEEGIQETQYF. CDR3 coding DNA: TGTGCCAGCAGCCAAGAAGAGGGAATCCAAGAGACCCAGTACTTC. V and J are TRBV3-1 and TRBJ2-5, with TRBD2 as a possible D gene (5 bases). The germline V gene encodes CDR1 LGHDT and CDR2 YNNKEL (reference sequence). There are 15 residues in the CDR3. V was clipped by 0 bases and J by 1 base, with 9 bases between them.

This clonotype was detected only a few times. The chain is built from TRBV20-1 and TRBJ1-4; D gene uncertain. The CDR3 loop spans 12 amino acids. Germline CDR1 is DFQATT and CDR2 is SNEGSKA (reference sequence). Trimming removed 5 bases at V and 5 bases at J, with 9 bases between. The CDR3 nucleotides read TGCAGTGCTGGAGGCATAAATGAAAAACTGTTTTTT. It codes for CSAGGINEKLFF.

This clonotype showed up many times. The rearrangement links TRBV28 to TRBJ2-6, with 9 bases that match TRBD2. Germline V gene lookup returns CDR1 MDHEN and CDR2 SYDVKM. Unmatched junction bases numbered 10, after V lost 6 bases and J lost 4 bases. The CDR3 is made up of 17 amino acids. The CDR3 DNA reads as TGTGCCAGCAGCATCGCTAGCGGGGTATCGGGGGCCAACGTCCTGACTTTC. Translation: CASSIASGVSGANVLTF.

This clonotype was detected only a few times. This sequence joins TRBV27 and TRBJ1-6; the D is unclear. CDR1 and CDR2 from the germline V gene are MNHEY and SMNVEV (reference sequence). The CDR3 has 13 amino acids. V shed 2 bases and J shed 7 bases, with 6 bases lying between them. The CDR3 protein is CASSLNENSPLHF. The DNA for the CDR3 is TGTGCCAGCAGTTTAAATGAGAATTCACCCCTCCACTTT.

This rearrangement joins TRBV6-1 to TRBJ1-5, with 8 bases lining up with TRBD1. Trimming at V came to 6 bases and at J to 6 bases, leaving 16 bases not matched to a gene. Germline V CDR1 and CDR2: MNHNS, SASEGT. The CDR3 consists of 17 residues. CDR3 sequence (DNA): TGTGCCAGCAGCCGCCGAGGACAGGGTGACCTTATTCAGCCCCAGCATTTT. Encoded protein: CASSRRGQGDLIQPQHF.

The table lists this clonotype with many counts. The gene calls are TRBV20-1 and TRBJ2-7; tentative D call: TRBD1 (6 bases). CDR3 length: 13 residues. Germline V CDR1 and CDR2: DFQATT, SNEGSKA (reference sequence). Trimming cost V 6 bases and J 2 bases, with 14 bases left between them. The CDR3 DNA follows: TGCAGTGCCGGTCAGGGGACGCCCTACGAGCAGTACTTC. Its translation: CSAGQGTPYEQYF.

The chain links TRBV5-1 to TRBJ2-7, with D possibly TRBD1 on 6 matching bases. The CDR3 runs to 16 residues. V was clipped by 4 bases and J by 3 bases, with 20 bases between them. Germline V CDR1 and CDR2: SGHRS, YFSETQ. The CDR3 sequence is CASSLDETGSFYEQYF. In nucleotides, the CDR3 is TGCGCCAGCAGCCTGGATGAGACAGGTAGCTTCTACGAGCAGTACTTC.

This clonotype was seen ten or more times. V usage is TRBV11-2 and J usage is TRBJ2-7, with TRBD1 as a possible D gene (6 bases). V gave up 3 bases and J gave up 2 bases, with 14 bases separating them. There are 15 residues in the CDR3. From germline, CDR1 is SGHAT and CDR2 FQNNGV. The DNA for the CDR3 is TGTGCCAGCAGCTTCAGGCACAGGGTGACCTACGAGCAGTACTTC. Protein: CASSFRHRVTYEQYF.